This T cell receptor (beta chain) was sequenced for a study of CD8 T cells in ankylosing spondylitis. Study observations and caveats: Characteristic, it appeared, of ankylosing spondylitis blood was a TCR beta motif of about eight highly homologous variants. Reported data indicate significant enrichment of disease-linked clones within matched ankylosing spondylitis synovial fluid.

This clonotype was picked up many times. Its cognate antigen is unknown. At one end, the junction sequence differs from germline, possibly due to a read error. Each CDR3 protein is one row after TCRdb ran MiXCR on the 5' RACE reads. The sample records about 800,000 distinct CDR3 sequences, approximately 10% being singletons. Sample: blood, either unsorted or a sorted T cell fraction (not recorded which). The sequence was obtained from a male donor with ankylosing spondylitis.

Written as DNA, the CDR3 is TGTAGTGCTCAACTAGCGGGAGATTACAATGAGCAGTTCTTC. This translates into CSAQLAGDYNEQFF. This sequence joins TRBV20-1 and TRBJ2-1; 11 bases fit TRBD2. The CDR3 consists of 14 residues. The germline CDR1 and CDR2 sequences are DFQATT and SNEGSKA (reference sequence).